One TCR beta chain is described in this entry. Profiling relied on immunoSEQ multiplex PCR, and the TCRdb table lists in-frame clones only, not all of them. The repertoire includes roughly 73,000 clones, 93% of them detected once, and approximately 0.24% sits in the top ten. The source of the sample is a study of technical replicates of blood from a handful of donors. The CDR3 has 12 amino acids. Trimming removed 10 bases at V and 4 bases at J, with 14 bases between. Germline-derived CDR1 and CDR2 are MNHEY and SVGAGI. The origin of this receptor is a human donor in good health. Sequencing input: T cells isolated from PBMCs. The chain carries TRBV6-5 and TRBJ2-7; the D gene is possibly TRBD1 (6 bases). Here the CDR3 reads CATRTDRYEQYF. The CDR3 DNA reads TGTGCCACCCGGACAGATCGGTACGAGCAGTACTTC.